The 25 T cell receptor beta chains presented below share a single source sample, sequenced in a study of T cell repertoires in cytomegalovirus infection (dated by TCRdb to about 2019). TCRdb names Illumina HiSeq 1500 as the instrument used. TCRdb reworked the public reads: Q25 trimming with fastp, MiXCR clone assembly, productive beta chains retained. Merged by CDR3 protein, the rows form single entries marked with the most common genes and DNA. For this sample the table gives 200,000 to 300,000 distinct CDR3 sequences, of which around 15% were detected only once. Jointly, the top ten make up around 8.8% of the sample. Sequencing was carried out using PBMCs. These receptors were obtained from a human donor in good health (CMV status not recorded). Some clones in this sample may be carry-over from other donors' samples.

This chain joins TRBV28 and TRBJ2-1; weak D call: TRBD2 (6 bases). Deletions cut 3 bases from V and 3 bases from J, with 12 bases between. CDR1 MDHEN and CDR2 SYDVKM come from the germline V gene. CDR3 size: 15 residues. The DNA of the CDR3 is TGTGCCAGCAGTTTTGAGGGAGGAGGCTACAATGAGCAGTTCTTC. Its translation: CASSFEGGGYNEQFF.

J is TRBJ1-1 and V is TRBV9; no reliable D call. Germline lookup yields CDR1 SGDLS and CDR2 YYNGEE. V was pared by 4 bases and J by 1 base, with 11 bases between. The CDR3 has 14 residues. This chain's CDR3 is CASSSNWGNTEAFF. Here the CDR3 DNA reads TGTGCCAGCAGCTCAAATTGGGGGAACACTGAAGCTTTCTTT.

This clonotype came up a few times. The chain couples TRBV4-1 to TRBJ2-5; D not resolved. The CDR3 covers 16 residues. The germline V and J ends were trimmed by 4 bases and 3 bases, with 18 bases remaining between them. CDR1 is MGHRA, CDR2 YSYEKL, per germline. In DNA, the CDR3 is TGCGCCAGCAGCCGCGCCCTGGTGGGCTTCGAAGAGACCCAGTACTTC. Its protein is CASSRALVGFEETQYF.

This clonotype was seen a few times. This chain links TRBV28 with TRBJ1-6; the match to TRBD1 covers 7 bases. Germline trimming cut 2 bases from V and 10 bases from J; bases unmatched to any gene: 11. CDR3 length equals 16 residues. CDR1 is MDHEN and CDR2 is SYDVKM in the germline V gene. The CDR3 nucleotides are TGTGCCAGCAGTTTACTCCAGGACAGGTCTTTCTCACCCCTCCACTTT. Amino acids: CASSLLQDRSFSPLHF.

The genes are TRBV10-3 and TRBJ1-1; possible D gene TRBD1, 5 bases. Germline-derived CDR1 and CDR2 are ENHRY and SYGVKD. Trimming removed 10 bases at V and 4 bases at J, with 13 bases between. This CDR3 contains 12 residues. CDR3 DNA sequence: TGTGCCACACACGACAGACTCACTGAAGCTTTCTTT. Translation: CATHDRLTEAFF.

About this clonotype itself: This sequence may be a read error, since a much larger clone differs from it by one base. J is TRBJ2-7 and V is TRBV6-5, with TRBD1 identical over 9 bases. The ends lost 7 bases at V and 6 bases at J; junction bases unmatched: 13. This CDR3 spans 15 amino acids. Germline-derived CDR1 and CDR2 are MNHEY and SVGAGI. The CDR3 DNA sequence: TGTGCCAGCACTCCCGGACAGGGGTTCCCCTGCGAGCAGTACTTC. Protein: CASTPGQGFPCEQYF.

This clonotype was counted many times. The genes are TRBV7-9 and TRBJ2-1, with TRBD2 matching over 8 bases. Germline CDR1 is SEHNR and CDR2 is FQNEAQ (reference sequence). The CDR3 contains 17 residues. Germline trimming cut 5 bases from V and 0 bases from J; bases unmatched to any gene: 9. The CDR3 DNA sequence: TGTGCCAGCAGCACCCCGGTGCGGGAGGCCTCCTACAATGAGCAGTTCTTC. Its protein product is CASSTPVREASYNEQFF.

The genes are TRBV5-6 and TRBJ2-2; D not certain. V shed 3 bases and J shed 1 base, with 10 bases lying between them. The CDR3 loop spans 15 amino acids. CDR1 is SGHDT, CDR2 YYEEEE, per germline. The CDR3 here is CASSWGQMNTGELFF. The CDR3 coding sequence is TGTGCCAGCAGCTGGGGTCAGATGAACACCGGGGAGCTGTTTTTT. Together with reference TRBV5-6 and TRBJ2-2, the CDR3 gives the full variable domain: DAGVTQSPTHLIKTRGQQVTLRCSPKSGHDTVSWYQQALGQGPQFIFQYYEEEERQRGNFPDRFSGHQFPNYSSELNVNALLLGDSALYLCASSWGQMNTGELFFGEGSRLTVL.

Only a few counts were recorded for this clonotype. V gene TRBV20-1 combines with J gene TRBJ1-6; possibly TRBD1 for D (5 bases). The germline V gene has CDR1 DFQATT and CDR2 SNEGSKA (reference sequence). The CDR3 covers 14 residues. The germline V and J ends were trimmed by 5 bases and 7 bases, with 15 bases remaining between them. The CDR3 nucleotides are TGCAGTGCTCTAAGAGGACACTCGAATTCACCCCTCCACTTT. Residues: CSALRGHSNSPLHF.

This chain joins TRBV20-1 and TRBJ2-1; 7 bases fit TRBD2. The V gene end was trimmed by 3 bases and the J gene end by 6 bases; junction bases not matched to a gene: 11. CDR1 is DFQATT, CDR2 SNEGSKA, per germline (reference sequence). The CDR3 length is 15 residues. CDR3: CSASDRGRISNEQFF. Written as DNA, the CDR3 is TGCAGTGCTAGTGACCGCGGGAGAATTTCCAATGAGCAGTTCTTC.

This clonotype was recorded many times. V usage is TRBV28 and J usage is TRBJ2-3; D might be TRBD2 (6 bases). Trimming pared 6 bases from V and 5 bases from J, leaving 15 bases between. Germline V CDR1 and CDR2: MDHEN, SYDVKM. The CDR3 is 14 residues long. The DNA for the CDR3 is TGTGCCAGCAGCCCCTCCGGGACTTTAGATACGCAGTATTTT. Amino acid sequence: CASSPSGTLDTQYF.

The chain recombines TRBV12-3 or TRBV12-4 with TRBJ1-2; D is possibly TRBD1 (5 bases). With 3 bases removed from V and 0 bases from J, the gap between germline ends came to 11 bases. There are 15 residues in the CDR3. CDR3 sequence (DNA): TGTGCCAGCAGTTTGTTGCGACAGACTAACTATGGCTACACCTTC. Its translation is CASSLLRQTNYGYTF.

This chain uses TRBV29-1 with TRBJ2-2, with 10 bases aligning to TRBD2. Trimming removed 5 bases from V and 1 base from J; junction bases left unmatched: 1. The germline CDR1 and CDR2 sequences are SQVTM and ANQGSEA. The CDR3 is 14 amino acids. CDR3 protein: CSVRLAGNTGELFF. The CDR3 bases are TGCAGCGTTAGACTAGCGGGGAACACCGGGGAGCTGTTTTTT.

This chain uses TRBV9 with TRBJ1-6, with 7 bases matching TRBD1. With 5 bases clipped from V and 8 bases from J, the junction kept 7 bases outside the gene matches. CDR3 length equals 14 residues. Looked up from germline, CDR1 is SGDLS and CDR2 is YYNGEE. CDR3 in amino acids: CASSKQGIYSPLHF. In DNA, the CDR3 is TGTGCCAGCAGTAAACAGGGGATCTATTCACCCCTCCACTTT.

The chain is built from TRBV29-1 and TRBJ2-3, with 13 bases matching TRBD2. The trim removed 4 bases at V and 2 bases at J, leaving 12 bases unmatched. The CDR3 contains 18 residues. Germline loops: CDR1 SQVTM, CDR2 ANQGSEA. CDR3 nucleotide sequence: TGCAGCGTTGCACTAGCGGGGGGGCTCCTCAGACCCACAGATACGCAGTATTTT. Translating it yields CSVALAGGLLRPTDTQYF.

This clonotype has at least ten counts. The V and J genes are TRBV4-3 and TRBJ2-7; D is undetermined. Germline lookup yields CDR1 LGHNA and CDR2 YSLEER. This CDR3 spans 16 amino acids. The V end lost 0 bases, the J end lost 3 bases, and 15 bases lay between the germline ends. The chain's CDR3 is CASSQDLLNSRYEQYF. CDR3 nucleotides: TGCGCCAGCAGCCAAGATCTGCTGAACTCGCGCTACGAGCAGTACTTC.

This chain joins TRBV20-1 and TRBJ2-7; tentatively, D is TRBD1 (6 bases). V shed 4 bases and J shed 2 bases, with 9 bases lying between them. The CDR3 consists of 12 residues. Germline CDR1 and CDR2: DFQATT and SNEGSKA (reference sequence). The CDR3 loop reads CSAIQGPYEQYF. The CDR3 region has the DNA TGCAGTGCTATTCAGGGGCCCTACGAGCAGTACTTC.

The rearrangement links TRBV2 to TRBJ2-5, with D perhaps TRBD1 or TRBD2 (5 bases each). Germline-derived CDR1 and CDR2 are SNHLY and FYNNEI. This CDR3 contains 13 residues. Trimming stripped 7 bases from V and 4 bases from J, with 13 bases between. For the CDR3, the DNA is TGTGCCAGCATGGGGGAGACATTAGAGACCCAGTACTTC. The encoded protein is CASMGETLETQYF. The variable domain in full, completed from reference TRBV2 and TRBJ2-5, reads EPEVTQTPSHQVTQMGQEVILRCVPISNHLYFYWYRQILGQKVEFLVSFYNNEISEKSEIFDDQFSVERPDGSNFTLKIRSTKLEDSAMYFCASMGETLETQYFGPGTRLLVL.

This clonotype was observed a handful of times. V is TRBV11-2 and J is TRBJ1-2; TRBD1 is a possible D gene (5 bases). V gave up 4 bases and J gave up 6 bases, with 15 bases separating them. Germline CDR1 SGHAT, CDR2 FQNNGV. The CDR3 is 14 amino acids. CDR3 in DNA: TGTGCCAGCAGCTCTGCGTCAGGGAAGGATGGCTACACCTTC. Residues: CASSSASGKDGYTF.

The chain has TRBV25-1 and TRBJ1-3, with D perhaps matching TRBD1 (6 bases). The CDR3 extends over 17 amino acids. CDR1 is MGHDK, CDR2 SYGVNS, per germline. The ends were cut back, 1 base at V and 0 bases at J, with 13 bases in the middle. CDR3 residues: CASSESQGLASGNTIYF. DNA for the CDR3: TGTGCCAGCAGTGAATCCCAGGGGCTGGCCTCTGGAAACACCATATATTTT.

There are many counts of this clonotype. This chain uses TRBV29-1 with TRBJ2-2; 10 nucleotides line up with TRBD2. Looked up from germline, CDR1 is SQVTM and CDR2 is ANQGSEA. V lost 3 bases, J lost 5 bases, and 6 bases stayed unmatched. The CDR3 has 15 amino acids. CDR3 bases: TGCAGCGTTGATCTAGCGGGAGTACGGACCGGGGAGCTGTTTTTT. Amino acids: CSVDLAGVRTGELFF.

The chain couples TRBV20-1 to TRBJ2-1; 11 positions agree with TRBD2. CDR3 size: 15 residues. CDR1 is DFQATT and CDR2 is SNEGSKA in the germline V gene (reference sequence). V lost 5 bases to trimming and J lost 1 base; unmatched junction nucleotides: 4. The chain's CDR3 is CSAAPSGRSYNEQFF. The CDR3 DNA is TGCAGTGCTGCCCCTAGCGGGAGGTCCTACAATGAGCAGTTCTTC.

This clonotype was found many times. The chain links TRBV19 to TRBJ2-5; unclear D gene. The germline V and J ends were trimmed by 9 bases and 5 bases, with 13 bases remaining between them. Germline values: CDR1 LNHDA, CDR2 SQIVND (reference sequence). The length of the CDR3 is 12 residues. CDR3 residues: CASGIPGETQYF. The CDR3 DNA is TGTGCCAGCGGAATTCCCGGGGAGACCCAGTACTTC.

The sample holds many counts of this clonotype. The V and J genes are TRBV28 and TRBJ1-5; 8 bases agree with TRBD1. J lost 5 bases, V lost 2 bases, and 5 bases had no gene match. The CDR3 loop spans 15 amino acids. The germline V gene has CDR1 MDHEN and CDR2 SYDVKM. In DNA form, the CDR3 reads TGTGCCAGCAGTTTAGGACAGGGCACTTATCAGCCCCAGCATTTT. It yields the protein CASSLGQGTYQPQHF.

Concerning this clonotype itself: A much larger clone is a single base away; this may be a read error. The rearrangement links TRBV7-9 to TRBJ1-1; D unclear. The CDR3 extends over 14 amino acids. In germline, CDR1 is SEHNR, CDR2 FQNEAQ (reference sequence). The V gene lost 5 bases and the J gene lost 6 bases, with 16 bases spanning the gap. The CDR3 region is CASSPIKEWAEAFF. In DNA form, the CDR3 reads TGTGCCAGCAGCCCAATTAAAGAGTGGGCTGAAGCTTTCTTT.